This T cell receptor (beta chain) was found in a study of cytomegalovirus exposure and HLA in healthy donors. With 7 bases clipped from V and 2 bases from J, the junction kept 5 bases outside the gene matches. Germline V CDR1 and CDR2: LNHDA, SQIVND (reference sequence). The CDR3 is 14 amino acids. Amplification used 60 Vbeta primers and 13 Jbeta primers. The data were produced by immunoSEQ multiplex PCR, yet TCRdb's version contains in-frame clones alone and is incomplete. The listing records over 75,000 clones. The study, taken as a whole, reports: Analysis was carried out at a later point, and it linked a missense DCLRE1C variant to TCR beta V- and J-gene trimming.

As regards this clone: As yet, its antigen is unknown.

The receptor was derived from a girl aged 10-17 years in good health and CMV-seropositive. The rearrangement links TRBV19 to TRBJ1-5; TRBD1 matches at 7 bases. The sample taken for sequencing was PBMCs. Here the CDR3 reads CASKPGTGNQPQHF. CDR3 DNA: TGTGCCAGTAAACCCGGGACAGGCAATCAGCCCCAGCATTTT.